One sample yielded the 5 T cell receptor beta chains listed below, sequenced in a study of identical twins. Each CDR3 protein is one row after TCRdb ran MiXCR on the 5' RACE reads. The sample lists about 520,000 distinct CDR3 sequences, 22% seen once, with about 0.91% in the top ten. These same records also appear under a second study, on T cells expressing NK-cell markers.

Sequencing was done on a sample of CD4+ T cells sorted from blood. Receptors were obtained from a woman between 18 and 29 years old in good health.

The chain uses TRBV27 and TRBJ2-2; 7 nucleotides line up with TRBD1. Trimming at V came to 5 bases and at J to 6 bases, leaving 3 bases not matched to a gene. The CDR3 is made up of 13 amino acids. The germline gives CDR1 MNHEY, CDR2 SMNVEV (reference sequence). The CDR3 reads CASSPDRAGELFF. The DNA of the CDR3 is TGTGCCAGCAGTCCCGACAGGGCCGGGGAGCTGTTTTTT.

V and J are TRBV6-4 and TRBJ2-1; TRBD2 aligns across 7 bases. Germline CDR1 reads MRHNA; CDR2 reads SNTAGT. V shed 2 bases and J 4 bases; nucleotides not matched to a gene: 5. CDR3 length: 15 amino acids. The CDR3 DNA reads as TGTGCCAGCAGTGACCAACGGGGGGATTACAATGAGCAGTTCTTC. It is translated as CASSDQRGDYNEQFF.

About this clonotype itself: A much larger clone differs from this one at a single base, so this may be a read error. J is TRBJ2-7 and V is TRBV10-3; perhaps TRBD1 as D (5 bases). CDR1 and CDR2 from the germline V gene are ENHRY and SYGVKD. Trimming cost V 2 bases and J 6 bases, with 8 bases left between them. The CDR3 consists of 12 residues. CDR3 bases: TGTGCCATCAGTGAGACAGGTACCGAGCAGTACTTC. Translated: CAISETGTEQYF.

This clonotype was counted between two and nine times. The chain recombines TRBV10-3 with TRBJ2-2; D tentatively fits TRBD1 or TRBD2 (6 bases each). CDR1 ENHRY and CDR2 SYGVKD come from the germline V gene. The CDR3 loop spans 17 amino acids. V dropped 0 bases and J dropped 4 bases, with 15 bases sitting between them. The CDR3 nucleotides read TGTGCCATCAGTGAGTCGGAGGGGGGCCTAAGCACCGGGGAGCTGTTTTTT. This sequence encodes CAISESEGGLSTGELFF.

This clonotype was detected a few times. The chain links TRBV6-2 or TRBV6-3 to TRBJ2-1; no clear D. Between the trimmed V and J ends, which lost 2 bases and 7 bases, there was a span of 6 bases. This CDR3 is 12 amino acids long. From germline, CDR1 is MNHEY and CDR2 SVGEGT. Here the CDR3 reads CASSYRLNEQFF. For the CDR3, the DNA is TGTGCCAGCAGTTACAGGCTAAATGAGCAGTTCTTC.